This T cell receptor (beta chain) was identified during a study of cytomegalovirus exposure and HLA in healthy donors. The PCR employed 60 Vbeta primers together with 13 Jbeta primers. The protocol was immunoSEQ multiplex PCR, while the TCRdb copy is restricted to in-frame clones and leaves out a portion. The data contain about 200,000 clones, approximately 79% of them singletons. Germline loops: CDR1 LNHDA, CDR2 SQIVND (reference sequence). The CDR3 covers 15 residues. After removal of 10 bases from V and 0 bases from J, the junction contained 8 bases not matched to a gene. The sequenced sample was PBMCs. This receptor was taken from a man aged 45-65 years in good health and CMV-seronegative. This rearrangement joins TRBV19 to TRBJ2-3, with TRBD2 matching over 9 bases. In nucleotides, the CDR3 is TGTGCCACTGGGGGGCTAGCGGGAAGCACAGATACGCAGTATTTT. It specifies CATGGLAGSTDTQYF. Filled out from reference TRBV19 and TRBJ2-3, the complete variable domain reads DGGITQSPKYLFRKEGQNVTLSCEQNLNHDAMYWYRQDPGQGLRLIYYSQIVNDFQKGDIAEGYSVSREKKESFPLTVTSAQKNPTAFYLCATGGLAGSTDTQYFGPGTRLTVL.